These 12 T cell receptor beta chains were sequenced from one sample in a study of blood T cells in healthy people across ages (dated by TCRdb to about 2015). Libraries were made using 5' RACE. TCRdb shows the sequencer as Illumina HiSeq 2500. A second PCR of 7 to 11 cycles was run with a J-beta primer mix and a sample-barcoded 5' primer. In-frame beta chains were kept once TCRdb had trimmed the public reads at Q25 with fastp and called clones with MiXCR. Rows with one shared CDR3 protein collapse into an entry with the most common genes and DNA. The sample contains about 1.8 million distinct CDR3 sequences, 40% to 55% of them found a single time. The top ten clonotypes cover over 2% of the sample. The material sequenced was blood. These receptors came from a middle-aged woman in good health.

The V and J genes are TRBV7-2 and TRBJ2-1; 10 bases align to TRBD1. V trimming: 7 bases; J trimming: 9 bases; junction bases outside the gene matches: 18. Germline CDR1 reads SGHTA; CDR2 reads FQGNSA. This CDR3 spans 17 amino acids. In DNA, the CDR3 is TGTGCCAGCAACTCTCCCGGGGGGGACAGGGGTTTAGCTGAGCAGTTCTTC. Translation gives CASNSPGGDRGLAEQFF.

The chain uses TRBV12-3 or TRBV12-4 and TRBJ2-5; D not resolved. Matching the DNA end better, TRBJ2-7 makes the J call doubtful. This CDR3 contains 14 residues. The CDR3 DNA reads TGTGCCAGCAGTCCGGGCCATTCCCCCTACGAGCAGTACTTC. Translation gives CASSPGHSPYEQYF.

This clonotype was seen a few times. The chain employs TRBV3-1 and TRBJ2-1, with D tentatively TRBD1 (6 bases). With 1 base removed from V and 6 bases from J, the gap between germline ends came to 16 bases. Germline CDR1 reads LGHDT; CDR2 reads YNNKEL (reference sequence). The CDR3 has 16 amino acids. The CDR3 sequence is CASSQVARGSLNEQFF. CDR3 in DNA: TGTGCCAGCAGCCAAGTCGCCAGGGGTTCGCTCAATGAGCAGTTCTTC.

This chain uses TRBV20-1 with TRBJ2-3; D may correspond to TRBD1 or TRBD2 (5 bases each). Trimming stripped 6 bases from V and 3 bases from J, with 16 bases between. Germline V gene data show CDR1 as DFQATT and CDR2 as SNEGSKA (reference sequence). The CDR3 has 14 residues. CDR3 sequence: CSARGPRGTDTQYF. CDR3 DNA: TGCAGTGCCCGGGGCCCTCGAGGAACAGATACGCAGTATTTT.

CDR3 protein: CASSGASGLSSYNEQFF. The CDR3 coding sequence is TGTGCCAGCAGCGGTGCTTCCGGGCTGAGCTCCTACAATGAGCAGTTCTTC. The chain uses TRBV7-8 and TRBJ2-1; D unclear. V was pared by 5 bases and J by 0 bases, with 17 bases between. From germline, CDR1 is SGHVS and CDR2 FQNEAQ. This CDR3 is built from 17 residues.

This clonotype turned up a few times. The chain recombines TRBV6-2 or TRBV6-3 with TRBJ2-7; 7 nucleotides line up with TRBD1. CDR1 MNHEY and CDR2 SVGEGT come from the germline V gene. Losses at the gene ends were 2 bases for V and 3 bases for J; bases not matched to a gene: 10. CDR3 length equals 16 residues. CDR3 bases: TGTGCCAGCAGTTACCGTGGGACAGCCGACTTCTACGAGCAGTACTTC. Translation: CASSYRGTADFYEQYF.

This sequence joins TRBV20-1 and TRBJ2-7; D is unclear. Per the germline V gene, CDR1 is DFQATT and CDR2 is SNEGSKA (reference sequence). V shed 0 bases and J shed 5 bases, with 8 bases lying between them. CDR3 size: 12 residues. The CDR3 here is CSARDLADEQYF. The CDR3 DNA reads TGCAGTGCTAGAGATCTGGCTGACGAGCAGTACTTC.

This chain joins TRBV2 and TRBJ1-2; perhaps TRBD1 as D (5 bases). This CDR3 is 17 amino acids long. Germline V lookup: CDR1 SNHLY, CDR2 FYNNEI. Deletions cut 4 bases from V and 5 bases from J, with 23 bases between. CDR3 sequence: CASSGDLQVGDFYGYTF. DNA for the CDR3: TGTGCCAGCAGTGGGGACCTCCAAGTAGGAGACTTTTATGGCTACACCTTC.

The chain joins TRBV5-1 to TRBJ1-2; D may be TRBD1 (5 bases). The V gene lost 4 bases and the J gene lost 3 bases, with 16 bases spanning the gap. The length of the CDR3 is 15 residues. In germline, CDR1 is SGHRS, CDR2 YFSETQ. The CDR3 nucleotides read TGCGCCAGCAGCGCGACAGAGCCTTCGGACTATGGCTACACCTTC. The encoded protein is CASSATEPSDYGYTF. The full variable domain, with the rest looked up from reference TRBV5-1 and TRBJ1-2, is KAGVTQTPRYLIKTRGQQVTLSCSPISGHRSVSWYQQTPGQGLQFLFEYFSETQRNKGNFPGRFSGRQFSNSRSEMNVSTLELGDSALYLCASSATEPSDYGYTFGSGTRLTVV.

This clonotype was found once. The chain joins TRBV5-4 to TRBJ1-2; TRBD1 matches 8 bases. Germline lookup yields CDR1 SGHNT and CDR2 YYREEE (reference sequence). The CDR3 is 14 amino acids. J lost 6 bases, V lost 6 bases, and 10 bases had no gene match. CDR3 DNA sequence: TGTGCCAGCACCCGAACAGGGGGGTTGGATGGCTACACCTTC. Translating gives CASTRTGGLDGYTF.

The rearrangement uses TRBV20-1 and TRBJ1-5, with TRBD1 matching over 7 bases. The CDR3 consists of 15 residues. Germline V gene data show CDR1 as DFQATT and CDR2 as SNEGSKA (reference sequence). The V gene end was trimmed by 6 bases and the J gene end by 4 bases; junction bases not matched to a gene: 12. As DNA, the CDR3 is TGCAGTGCCCAGGGGGGAGGGGGAGGTAATCAGCCCCAGCATTTT. Its protein is CSAQGGGGGNQPQHF.

In this sample, this clonotype turned up a few times. The chain joins TRBV6-2 or TRBV6-3 to TRBJ2-5, with D hard to call. The V and J ends lost 4 bases and 4 bases respectively, with 16 bases between them. Germline CDR1 is MNHEY and CDR2 is SVGEGT. The CDR3 is 15 residues long. The CDR3 coding sequence is TGTGCCAGCAGTTCCTCCCGGGCCAGGTCAGAGACCCAGTACTTC. Translation gives CASSSSRARSETQYF.